This TCR beta chain was identified in a study of shared clonotypes between healthy human individuals. With respect to this clone: Its target is unknown.

Data came from immunoSEQ multiplex PCR; TCRdb stores just in-frame clones and leaves some out. The sample yields fewer than 3 million clones, roughly 92% seen once. In germline, CDR1 is SEHNR, CDR2 FQNEAQ (reference sequence). V lost 3 bases to trimming and J lost 5 bases, with 16 bases between them. The CDR3 is 15 residues long. Study observations and caveats: Sharing of clonotypes among donors was expected to vary with sequencing depth. Clonotypes that were shared across a handful of donors made up around 5% of naive CD4 clonotypes.

The TCR was taken from a man aged 18 to 29 in good health. Some clones in this sample may be carry-over from other donors' samples. V gene TRBV7-9 combines with J gene TRBJ1-1; the D gene is possibly TRBD1 (5 bases). Sequencing was done on a sample of naive CD4+ T cells from PBMCs. This sample's subset: CD45RA+ positively selected. CDR3 sequence: CASSFLQVTGTEAFF. The CDR3 nucleotides read TGTGCCAGCAGCTTTCTACAGGTCACCGGGACTGAAGCTTTCTTT.